The entry below gives a single T cell receptor (beta chain) sequence along with its context. Authors' methods: Nucleated cell number was recorded as an estimate derived from reference gene primer amplification. Sequenced by immunoSEQ multiplex PCR; TCRdb stores in-frame clones only, minus some. The D gene and trimming were derived from the DNA, and the V and J assignments and clone size from that table. The data hold about 190,000 clones, with more than 75% observed a single time. The CDR3 spans 15 residues. Germline-derived CDR1 and CDR2 are KGHSH and LQKENI. Trimming cost V 0 bases and J 1 base, with 9 bases left between them. The source of the sample is a study of blood T cell repertoires in COVID-19. As for the study in general: Sources were T cells, B-cell-depleted T cells, or PBMCs; the material itself was cDNA or gDNA.

The V gene is TRBV18, the J gene TRBJ1-1; D gene ambiguous. The sequence was obtained from a woman aged 18 to 35 who had recovered from COVID-19. The sequencing sample was made of peripheral blood. The CDR3 protein is CASSPPMKANTEAFF. CDR3 sequence (DNA): TGTGCCAGCTCACCACCAATGAAAGCGAACACTGAAGCTTTCTTT.